This TCR beta chain was sequenced in a study of OX40 agonist ivuxolimab in advanced cancers. V was clipped by 6 bases and J by 6 bases, with 5 bases between them. In germline, CDR1 is MNHNS, CDR2 SASEGT. CDR3 length: 10 amino acids. Generated by immunoSEQ multiplex PCR, the TCRdb table keeps only in-frame clones and is missing some. The sample carries around 60,000 clones, 70% to 85% recorded once. The chain carries TRBV6-1 and TRBJ1-2; D gene unclear. The receptor was isolated from an adult with an advanced solid tumor such as melanoma, head and neck, liver or kidney cancer. The sequencing here drew on CD4+ or CD8+ T cells sorted from blood, taken in a trial of the OX40 agonist ivuxolimab. CDR3 in DNA: TGTGCCAGCAGCTGGGATGGCTACACCTTC. The encoded protein is CASSWDGYTF.